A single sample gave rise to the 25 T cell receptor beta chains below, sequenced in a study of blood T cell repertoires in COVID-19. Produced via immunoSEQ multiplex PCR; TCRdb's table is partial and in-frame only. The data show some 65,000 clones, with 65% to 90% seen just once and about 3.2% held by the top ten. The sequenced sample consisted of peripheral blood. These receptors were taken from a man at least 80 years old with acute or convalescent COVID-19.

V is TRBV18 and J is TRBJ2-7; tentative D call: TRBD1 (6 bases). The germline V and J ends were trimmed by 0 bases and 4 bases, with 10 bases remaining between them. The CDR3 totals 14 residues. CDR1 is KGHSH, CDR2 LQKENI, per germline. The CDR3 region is CASSPPAGVYEQYF. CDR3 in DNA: TGTGCCAGCTCACCACCGGCAGGGGTATACGAGCAGTACTTC.

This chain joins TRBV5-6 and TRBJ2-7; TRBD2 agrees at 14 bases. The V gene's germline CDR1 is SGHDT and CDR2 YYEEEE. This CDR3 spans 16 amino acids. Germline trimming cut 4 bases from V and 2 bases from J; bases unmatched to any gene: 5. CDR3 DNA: TGTGCCAGCAGCCAATCGACTAGCGGGAGGGCCTACGAGCAGTACTTC. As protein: CASSQSTSGRAYEQYF.

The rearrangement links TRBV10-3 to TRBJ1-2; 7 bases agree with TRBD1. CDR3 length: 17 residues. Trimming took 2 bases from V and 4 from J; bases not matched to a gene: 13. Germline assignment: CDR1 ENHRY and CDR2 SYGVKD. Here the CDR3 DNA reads TGTGCCATCAGTGAGACCCTGGAGAGGGGGCGCGGCTATGGCTACACCTTC. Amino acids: CAISETLERGRGYGYTF.

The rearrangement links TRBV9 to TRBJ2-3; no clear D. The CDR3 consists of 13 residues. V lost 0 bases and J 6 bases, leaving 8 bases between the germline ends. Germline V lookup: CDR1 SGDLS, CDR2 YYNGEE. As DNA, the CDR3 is TGTGCCAGCAGCGTAGCAGGCCCGGATACGCAGTATTTT. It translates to CASSVAGPDTQYF.

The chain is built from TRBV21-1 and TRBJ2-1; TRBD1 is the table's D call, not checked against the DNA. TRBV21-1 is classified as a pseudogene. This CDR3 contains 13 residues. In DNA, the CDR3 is TGTGCCAGCAGCAAAGTAGGGGGCAATGAGCAGTTCTTC. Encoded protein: CASSKVGGNEQFF.

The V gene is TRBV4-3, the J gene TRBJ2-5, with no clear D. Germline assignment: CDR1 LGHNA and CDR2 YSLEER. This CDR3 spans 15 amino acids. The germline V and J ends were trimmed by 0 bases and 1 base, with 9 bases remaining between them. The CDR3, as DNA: TGCGCCAGCAGCCAAGATATGGCAATCCAAGAGACCCAGTACTTC. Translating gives CASSQDMAIQETQYF.

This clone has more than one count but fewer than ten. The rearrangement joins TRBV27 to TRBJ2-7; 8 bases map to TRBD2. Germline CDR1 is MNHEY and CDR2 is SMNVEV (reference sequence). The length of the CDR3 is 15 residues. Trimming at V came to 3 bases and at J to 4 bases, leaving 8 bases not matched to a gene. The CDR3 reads CASSLTGGDRYEQYF. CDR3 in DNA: TGTGCCAGCAGTTTGACGGGGGGGGACCGGTACGAGCAGTACTTC.

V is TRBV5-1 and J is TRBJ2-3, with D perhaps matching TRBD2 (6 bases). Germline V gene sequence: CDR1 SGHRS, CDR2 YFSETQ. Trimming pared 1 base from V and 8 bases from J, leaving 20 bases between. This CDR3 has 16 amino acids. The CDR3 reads CASSLLGHRGTRTQYF. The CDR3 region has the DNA TGCGCCAGCAGCTTGTTGGGGCACCGAGGGACTCGTACGCAGTATTTT.

CDR3 sequence (DNA): TGTGCCTGGAGTAAGACTTCCTACGAGCAGTACTTC. Protein product: CAWSKTSYEQYF. The V call is TRBV30, the J call TRBJ2-7; no reliable D call. The CDR3 contains 12 residues. Germline lookup yields CDR1 GTSNPN and CDR2 SVGIG (reference sequence). Trimming removed 2 bases at V and 1 base at J, with 6 bases between.

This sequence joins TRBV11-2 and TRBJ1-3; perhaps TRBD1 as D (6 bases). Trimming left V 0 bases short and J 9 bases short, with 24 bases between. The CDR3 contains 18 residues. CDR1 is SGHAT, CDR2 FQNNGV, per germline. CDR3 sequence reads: CASSLDPSSTGSRSTIYF. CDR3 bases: TGTGCCAGCAGCTTAGACCCCTCCTCAACAGGGTCTAGGAGCACCATATATTTT.

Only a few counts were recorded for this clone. DNA for the CDR3: TGCGCCAGCAGCTTGGGACAGACCCAAGCTTTCTTT. This sequence encodes CASSLGQTQAFF. The V call is TRBV5-1, the J call TRBJ1-1; a weak D match, TRBD1 (5 bases). This CDR3 is built from 12 residues. Germline V gene data show CDR1 as SGHRS and CDR2 as YFSETQ. Deletions cut 0 bases from V and 9 bases from J, with 9 bases between. The full variable domain, its missing parts supplied by reference TRBV5-1 and TRBJ1-1, is KAGVTQTPRYLIKTRGQQVTLSCSPISGHRSVSWYQQTPGQGLQFLFEYFSETQRNKGNFPGRFSGRQFSNSRSEMNVSTLELGDSALYLCASSLGQTQAFFGQGTRLTVV.

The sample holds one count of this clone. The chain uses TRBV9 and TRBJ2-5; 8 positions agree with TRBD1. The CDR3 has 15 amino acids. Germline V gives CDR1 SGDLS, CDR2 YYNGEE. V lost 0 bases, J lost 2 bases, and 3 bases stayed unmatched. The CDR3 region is CASSVGTGPQETQYF. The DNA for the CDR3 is TGTGCCAGCAGCGTAGGGACAGGGCCTCAAGAGACCCAGTACTTC.

As DNA, the CDR3 is TGTGCCAGCACCCTAGCGGGAGTGAGCTACGAGCAGTACTTC. It specifies CASTLAGVSYEQYF. This chain connects TRBV27 to TRBJ2-7; 10 bases agree with TRBD2. The germline V gene encodes CDR1 MNHEY and CDR2 SMNVEV (reference sequence). After removal of 7 bases from V and 3 bases from J, the junction contained 6 bases not matched to a gene. The CDR3 extends over 14 amino acids.

As DNA, the CDR3 is TGTGCCAGCAGCTTAATTACTACCTACAATGAGCAGTTCTTC. Amino acids: CASSLITTYNEQFF. The chain links TRBV11-3 to TRBJ2-1; no reliable D call. V lost 2 bases and J lost 2, with 7 bases in between. CDR1 is SGHNT, CDR2 YENEEA, per germline. This CDR3 is 14 amino acids long. The entire variable domain, with the rest obtained from reference TRBV11-3 and TRBJ2-1, is as follows: EAGVVQSPRYKIIEKKQPVAFWCNPISGHNTLYWYLQNLGQGPELLIRYENEEAVDDSQLPKDRFSAERLKGVDSTLKIQPAELGDSAVYLCASSLITTYNEQFFGPGTRLTVL.

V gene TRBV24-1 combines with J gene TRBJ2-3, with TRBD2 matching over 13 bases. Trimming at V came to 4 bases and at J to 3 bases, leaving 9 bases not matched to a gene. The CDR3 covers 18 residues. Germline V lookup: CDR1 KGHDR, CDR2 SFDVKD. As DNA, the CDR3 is TGTGCCACCAGTGACCGGGGACTAGCGGGACCGGGGACAGATACGCAGTATTTT. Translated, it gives CATSDRGLAGPGTDTQYF.

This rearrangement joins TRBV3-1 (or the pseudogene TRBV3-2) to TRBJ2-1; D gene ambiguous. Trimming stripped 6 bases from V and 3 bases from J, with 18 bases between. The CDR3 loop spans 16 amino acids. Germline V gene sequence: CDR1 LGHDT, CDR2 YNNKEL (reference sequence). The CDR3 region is CASRQTLRQGYNEQFF. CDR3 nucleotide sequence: TGTGCCAGCAGGCAAACCCTTCGACAAGGCTACAATGAGCAGTTCTTC.

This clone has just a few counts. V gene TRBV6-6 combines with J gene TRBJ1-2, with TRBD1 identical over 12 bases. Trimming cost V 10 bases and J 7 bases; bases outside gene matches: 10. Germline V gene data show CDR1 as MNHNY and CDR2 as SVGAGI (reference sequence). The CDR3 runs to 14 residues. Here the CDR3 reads CATGVGQGAGGYTF. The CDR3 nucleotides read TGTGCCACAGGAGTGGGACAGGGGGCTGGTGGCTACACCTTC.

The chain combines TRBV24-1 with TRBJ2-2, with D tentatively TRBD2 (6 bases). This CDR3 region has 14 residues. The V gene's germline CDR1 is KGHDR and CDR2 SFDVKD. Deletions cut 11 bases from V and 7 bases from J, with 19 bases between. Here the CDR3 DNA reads TGTGCCAGTGGAGGGACCAGTCTTAGCGGGGAGCTGTTTTTT. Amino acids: CASGGTSLSGELFF.

The CDR3 coding sequence is TGTGCCAGCAGCTCCGCGGGGACCCAGTACTTC. It encodes CASSSAGTQYF. The V gene is TRBV6-2 or TRBV6-3, the J gene TRBJ2-5; D perhaps matches TRBD2 (5 bases). With 6 bases removed from V and 7 bases from J, the gap between germline ends came to 9 bases. Germline CDR1 and CDR2: MNHEY and SVGEGT. This CDR3 has 11 residues.

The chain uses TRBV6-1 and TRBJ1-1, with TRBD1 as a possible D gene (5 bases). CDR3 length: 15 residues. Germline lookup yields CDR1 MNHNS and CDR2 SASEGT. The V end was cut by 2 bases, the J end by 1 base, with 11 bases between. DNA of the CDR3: TGTGCCAGCAGTGAACATGGAGGGGAGAACACTGAAGCTTTCTTT. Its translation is CASSEHGGENTEAFF.

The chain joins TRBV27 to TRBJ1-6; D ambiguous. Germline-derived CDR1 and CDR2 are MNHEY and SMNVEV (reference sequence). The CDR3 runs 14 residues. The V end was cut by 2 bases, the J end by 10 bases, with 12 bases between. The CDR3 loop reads CASSLAGVSSPLHF. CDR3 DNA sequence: TGTGCCAGCAGTTTAGCCGGGGTCAGCTCACCCCTCCACTTT.

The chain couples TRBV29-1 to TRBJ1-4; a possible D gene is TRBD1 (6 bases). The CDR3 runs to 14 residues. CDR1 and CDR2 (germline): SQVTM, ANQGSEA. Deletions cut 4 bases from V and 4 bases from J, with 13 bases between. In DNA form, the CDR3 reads TGCAGCGTTGGCGACAGGTACCTTAATGAAAAACTGTTTTTT. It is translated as CSVGDRYLNEKLFF.

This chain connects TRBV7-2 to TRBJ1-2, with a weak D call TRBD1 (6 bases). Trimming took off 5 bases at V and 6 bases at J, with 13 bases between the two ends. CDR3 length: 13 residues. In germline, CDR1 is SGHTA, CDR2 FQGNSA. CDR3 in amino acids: CASSPHQGNGYTF. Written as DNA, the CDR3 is TGTGCCAGCAGCCCTCATCAGGGGAATGGCTACACCTTC.

The CDR3 protein is CASSQVPGKEKVAKNIQYF. As DNA, the CDR3 is TGCGCCAGCAGCCAAGTCCCCGGGAAAGAGAAAGTAGCCAAAAACATTCAGTACTTC. The gene calls are TRBV4-1 and TRBJ2-4; perhaps TRBD2 as D (5 bases). This CDR3 region has 19 residues. With 1 base removed from V and 0 bases from J, the gap between germline ends came to 19 bases. Germline V gene sequence: CDR1 MGHRA, CDR2 YSYEKL.

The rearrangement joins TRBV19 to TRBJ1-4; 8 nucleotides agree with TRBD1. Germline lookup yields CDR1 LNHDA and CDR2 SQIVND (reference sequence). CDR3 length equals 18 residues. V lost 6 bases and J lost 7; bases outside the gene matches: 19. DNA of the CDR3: TGTGCCAGTAGCCGAGGACAGGGTAAAGGGGCCTTGGGTGAAAAACTGTTTTTT. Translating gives CASSRGQGKGALGEKLFF.